A single sample gave rise to the 23 T cell receptor beta chains below, sequenced in a study of cytomegalovirus exposure and HLA in healthy donors. This PCR relied on a set of 60 Vbeta primers and 13 Jbeta primers. Sequencing was performed with immunoSEQ multiplex PCR; in TCRdb, only in-frame clones are kept and a portion is missing. The sample yields under 300,000 clones, roughly 89% seen once. Source material: PBMCs. The receptors were sampled from a man aged 40-50 years in good health and CMV-seropositive.

This clone was counted a few times. The chain carries TRBV5-8 and TRBJ1-4; D is unclear. Germline V gene lookup returns CDR1 SGHTS and CDR2 YDEGEE. The CDR3 is 15 residues long. V was pared by 4 bases and J by 0 bases, with 10 bases between. CDR3 region: CASSLGSATNEKLFF. The CDR3 DNA is TGTGCCAGCAGCCTAGGGAGTGCAACTAATGAAAAACTGTTTTTT.

This clone came up a few times. This rearrangement joins TRBV30 to TRBJ2-3; TRBD2 is a possible D gene (5 bases). The CDR3 is 15 amino acids. The V end was cut by 0 bases, the J end by 1 base, with 11 bases between. CDR1 and CDR2 from the germline V gene are GTSNPN and SVGIG (reference sequence). The CDR3 spells CAWSVASGGTDTQYF. DNA for the CDR3: TGTGCCTGGAGTGTGGCCAGCGGAGGCACAGATACGCAGTATTTT.

The gene calls are TRBV18 and TRBJ1-2; TRBD1 matches at 7 bases. J lost 2 bases, V lost 6 bases, and 3 bases had no gene match. The germline gives CDR1 KGHSH, CDR2 LQKENI. The CDR3 consists of 13 residues. This chain's CDR3 is CASSPGQNYGYTF. The CDR3 bases are TGTGCCAGCTCGCCGGGACAGAACTATGGCTACACCTTC. The complete variable domain, with remaining parts taken from reference TRBV18 and TRBJ1-2, reads NAGVMQNPRHLVRRRGQEARLRCSPMKGHSHVYWYRQLPEEGLKFMVYLQKENIIDESGMPKERFSAEFPKEGPSILRIQQVVRGDSAAYFCASSPGQNYGYTFGSGTRLTVV.

V gene TRBV28 combines with J gene TRBJ1-5; 9 positions agree with TRBD1. This CDR3 spans 17 amino acids. The ends lost 2 bases at V and 3 bases at J; junction bases unmatched: 8. The germline V gene encodes CDR1 MDHEN and CDR2 SYDVKM. The CDR3 spells CASSLKGQGLDNQPQHF. CDR3 DNA sequence: TGTGCCAGCAGTTTAAAGGGACAGGGTTTAGACAATCAGCCCCAGCATTTT.

This chain connects TRBV5-4 to TRBJ2-1, with TRBD1 as a possible D gene (6 bases). Trimming shortened V by 1 base and J by 4 bases, and 9 bases separated the two germline ends. The CDR3 sequence is 14 residues long. Germline CDR1 reads SGHNT; CDR2 reads YYREEE (reference sequence). The CDR3 here is CASSLSQGYNEQFF. CDR3 bases: TGTGCCAGCAGCTTGAGTCAGGGGTACAATGAGCAGTTCTTC.

On this clone itself: The junction departs from germline at one end; a sequencing error may be responsible. The chain combines TRBV2 with TRBJ2-7, with TRBD1 matching 10 bases. CDR1 and CDR2 from the germline V gene are SNHLY and FYNNEI. CDR3 length equals 14 residues. The CDR3 region is CASDSGQGSFEQYF. The CDR3 bases are TGTGCCAGCGACTCGGGACAGGGGTCCTTCGAGCAGTACTTC.

The CDR3 DNA follows: TGTGCCAGCAGCCTCGGGGAGAACTATGGCTACACCTTC. Translating it yields CASSLGENYGYTF. This sequence joins TRBV9 and TRBJ1-2; D uncertain. Germline CDR1 is SGDLS and CDR2 is YYNGEE. V was clipped by 4 bases and J by 2 bases, with 9 bases between them. This CDR3 is 13 amino acids long.

The V and J genes are TRBV2 and TRBJ2-7; TRBD1 aligns across 10 bases. The CDR3 is 15 amino acids. The junction had 5 bases not matched to a gene; V was cut back by 6 bases and J by 0 bases. Germline loops: CDR1 SNHLY, CDR2 FYNNEI. The CDR3 sequence is CASREWTGGSYEQYF. The CDR3 bases are TGTGCCAGCAGAGAATGGACAGGGGGCTCCTACGAGCAGTACTTC. Based on the CDR3 plus reference TRBV2 and TRBJ2-7, the full variable domain is EPEVTQTPSHQVTQMGQEVILRCVPISNHLYFYWYRQILGQKVEFLVSFYNNEISEKSEIFDDQFSVERPDGSNFTLKIRSTKLEDSAMYFCASREWTGGSYEQYFGPGTRLTVT.

The rearrangement joins TRBV2 to TRBJ1-1; 8 bases agree with TRBD1. The germline gives CDR1 SNHLY, CDR2 FYNNEI. CDR3 length: 17 residues. Trimming removed 4 bases from V and 7 bases from J; junction bases left unmatched: 17. The CDR3 coding sequence is TGTGCCAGCAGTGTAAGGTCCAGGGGGCGCGGTGGGAATGAAGCTTTCTTT. As protein: CASSVRSRGRGGNEAFF.

The chain links TRBV6-5 to TRBJ2-1; TRBD1 matches at 11 bases. Germline lookup yields CDR1 MNHEY and CDR2 SVGAGI. The trim removed 6 bases at V and 7 bases at J, leaving 8 bases unmatched. This CDR3 comprises 15 residues. In DNA, the CDR3 is TGTGCCAGCAGACACGGGACAGGGGGTCTGAATGAGCAGTTCTTC. It is translated as CASRHGTGGLNEQFF.

The chain has TRBV15 and TRBJ1-3; 7 nucleotides match TRBD1. The trim removed 5 bases at V and 3 bases at J, leaving 13 bases unmatched. Germline assignment: CDR1 LNHNV and CDR2 YYDKDF (reference sequence). CDR3 length: 17 amino acids. The CDR3 sequence is CATSSTHRGLSGNTIYF. The CDR3 region has the DNA TGTGCCACCAGCTCGACGCACAGGGGCCTCAGTGGAAACACCATATATTTT.

The chain is built from TRBV13 and TRBJ2-3; no definite D call. The CDR3 has 12 residues. Germline CDR1 reads PRHDT; CDR2 reads FYEKMQ (reference sequence). Between the trimmed V and J ends, which lost 0 bases and 6 bases, there was a span of 4 bases. The CDR3 DNA reads as TGTGCCAGCAGCTTAGGCGGGGATACGCAGTATTTT. This sequence encodes CASSLGGDTQYF.

This chain uses TRBV29-1 with TRBJ2-5, with a possible D match to TRBD2 (5 bases). The CDR3 is made up of 14 amino acids. CDR1 SQVTM and CDR2 ANQGSEA come from the germline V gene. V was shortened by 6 bases and J by 5 bases, with 19 bases between the two germline ends. The CDR3 DNA follows: TGCAGCGTCTATAGAACGGGGTTCGAGGAGACCCAGTACTTC. This codes for CSVYRTGFEETQYF.

The chain combines TRBV15 with TRBJ1-1; D remains ambiguous. Between the trimmed V and J ends, which lost 0 bases and 1 base, there was a span of 6 bases. Germline loops: CDR1 LNHNV, CDR2 YYDKDF (reference sequence). The CDR3 spans 14 residues. The DNA for the CDR3 is TGTGCCACCAGCAGAGATACAGCGAACACTGAAGCTTTCTTT. Its protein product is CATSRDTANTEAFF.

The rearrangement links TRBV6-6 to TRBJ2-5, with D tentatively TRBD1 (5 bases). CDR1 and CDR2 from the germline V gene are MNHNY and SVGAGI (reference sequence). CDR3 size: 15 residues. The V end lost 4 bases, the J end lost 4 bases, and 16 bases lay between the germline ends. The CDR3: CASSSSPAGLETQYF. The CDR3 DNA reads as TGTGCCAGCAGTTCTTCCCCGGCAGGGTTAGAGACCCAGTACTTC.

The J gene is TRBJ1-2, the V gene TRBV28; 9 bases map to TRBD1. The CDR3 covers 14 residues. J gave up 4 bases and V 6 bases, and 6 bases lay outside the gene matches. CDR1 is MDHEN and CDR2 is SYDVKM in the germline V gene. The chain's CDR3 is CASRSGTGSYGYTF. In DNA, the CDR3 is TGTGCCAGCAGGTCCGGGACAGGGTCCTATGGCTACACCTTC.

The CDR3, as DNA: TGTGCCAGCAGTTTCCTAGCGGGAGGGCCGAGCAATGAGCAGTTCTTC. Protein product: CASSFLAGGPSNEQFF. The chain uses TRBV6-5 and TRBJ2-1, with 12 bases identical to TRBD2. Germline-derived CDR1 and CDR2 are MNHEY and SVGAGI. V dropped 4 bases and J dropped 6; count of bases not matched to a gene: 7. The CDR3 sequence is 16 residues long.

V and J are TRBV11-3 and TRBJ2-7, with 7 positions matching TRBD1. This CDR3 has 16 residues. Germline CDR1 is SGHNT and CDR2 is YENEEA. With V trimmed by 6 bases and J by 3 bases, 14 bases remained unmatched. The CDR3 is CASRSTRDSQDYEQYF. As DNA, the CDR3 is TGTGCCAGCAGGTCGACCCGGGACAGCCAGGACTACGAGCAGTACTTC.

This rearrangement joins TRBV5-3 to TRBJ2-1; 14 bases are a match to TRBD2. TRBV5-3 is an open reading frame whose function is uncertain. Trimming cost V 4 bases and J 8 bases; bases outside gene matches: 11. The length of the CDR3 is 17 residues. CDR3 amino acids: CARSPYQGLAGVDEQFF. The CDR3 DNA follows: TGTGCCAGAAGCCCCTATCAGGGACTAGCGGGAGTCGATGAGCAGTTCTTC.

This clone was detected only a few times. The chain carries TRBV6-5 and TRBJ1-1, with TRBD1 identical over 8 bases. Germline CDR1 reads MNHEY; CDR2 reads SVGAGI. V lost 2 bases, J lost 2 bases, and 7 bases stayed unmatched. The CDR3 has 16 residues. CDR3: CASSYDTTGANTEAFF. In nucleotides, the CDR3 is TGTGCCAGCAGTTACGACACGACAGGGGCTAACACTGAAGCTTTCTTT.

The chain couples TRBV4-2 to TRBJ1-2; 10 bases are a match to TRBD1. With V trimmed by 6 bases and J by 3 bases, 10 bases remained unmatched. The CDR3 is 16 amino acids. The germline gives CDR1 LGHNA, CDR2 YNFKEQ. The CDR3 loop reads CASRRGGDRGDYGYTF. In DNA, the CDR3 is TGTGCCAGCAGAAGGGGCGGGGACAGGGGCGACTATGGCTACACCTTC.

The chain has TRBV19 and TRBJ2-7; D perhaps matches TRBD1 (6 bases). This CDR3 region has 15 residues. Trimming shortened V by 7 bases and J by 2 bases, and 18 bases separated the two germline ends. CDR1 and CDR2 (germline): LNHDA, SQIVND (reference sequence). The CDR3: CASNSPGEVPYEQYF. The CDR3 DNA follows: TGTGCCAGTAACTCCCCAGGGGAAGTCCCCTACGAGCAGTACTTC.

The V call is TRBV7-2, the J call TRBJ2-7, with D possibly matching TRBD2 (6 bases). CDR3 length: 14 amino acids. V was cut by 2 bases and J by 3 bases, with 11 bases left in between. The germline gives CDR1 SGHTA, CDR2 FQGNSA. CDR3 loop: CASSLSPAGYEQYF. The DNA for the CDR3 is TGTGCCAGCAGCTTAAGTCCAGCGGGCTACGAGCAGTACTTC.